This T cell receptor beta chain was retrieved from a study of shared T cell receptors in the human thymus. This CDR3 spans 16 amino acids. CDR1 is MNHEY and CDR2 is SVGAGI in the germline V gene. V was cut by 2 bases and J by 4 bases, with 17 bases left in between. The table came from immunoSEQ multiplex PCR; TCRdb's copy has only in-frame clones and leaves some out. The data hold approximately 730,000 clones, with roughly 85% observed a single time. The same sample was also studied in work on human thymus T cells. That report notes: During corrective heart surgery, resections were taken, and the thymus tissue came from them. Related research has reported that thymic repertoires overlap highly among unrelated individuals.

The sample consisted of thymocytes. This sequence joins TRBV6-5 and TRBJ1-2; perhaps TRBD1 as D (5 bases). The clonotype originates from a girl less than two years old with a congenital heart defect. The CDR3 DNA sequence: TGTGCCAGCAGTTACCGAGAGCAGGGCTTAGCCTATGGCTACACCTTC. Translation: CASSYREQGLAYGYTF.